A single sample gave rise to the 8 T cell receptor beta chains below, sequenced in a study of glioma-infiltrating T cells after dendritic cell vaccination. Repertoires were generated with immunoSEQ multiplex PCR, while TCRdb's copy carries only in-frame clones and drops some. This table holds 99,000 or so clones, 90% found once. Time point here: after dendritic cell vaccination, including at tumor progression/relapse. The material was blood, obtained after dendritic cell vaccination. These receptors originate from a human donor with glioblastoma.

This clone has more than one count but fewer than ten. V is TRBV2 and J is TRBJ1-5; possible D gene TRBD1, 5 bases. From germline, CDR1 is SNHLY and CDR2 FYNNEI. CDR3 length: 14 residues. V lost 4 bases to trimming and J lost 9 bases, with 16 bases between them. CDR3 sequence reads: CASSVTGGVLPQHF. In DNA, the CDR3 is TGTGCCAGCAGTGTAACAGGTGGGGTTTTGCCCCAGCATTTT. The variable domain in full, with the rest retrieved from reference TRBV2 and TRBJ1-5, is EPEVTQTPSHQVTQMGQEVILRCVPISNHLYFYWYRQILGQKVEFLVSFYNNEISEKSEIFDDQFSVERPDGSNFTLKIRSTKLEDSAMYFCASSVTGGVLPQHFGDGTRLSIL.

The rearrangement uses TRBV27 and TRBJ1-2; 7 bases agree with TRBD1. V shed 3 bases, J shed 4 bases, and the junction held 5 bases outside the gene matches. Germline-derived CDR1 and CDR2 are MNHEY and SMNVEV (reference sequence). The CDR3 is 14 residues long. The CDR3 region has the DNA TGTGCCAGCAGTTTGAGTCAGGGGGGCTATGGCTACACCTTC. This sequence encodes CASSLSQGGYGYTF.

CDR3 in DNA: TGTGCCAGCAGCCATGACAGGGACGAGCAGTACTTC. Its protein product is CASSHDRDEQYF. The chain carries TRBV4-2 and TRBJ2-7; 7 bases map to TRBD1. Germline CDR1 reads LGHNA; CDR2 reads YNFKEQ. Trimming removed 3 bases from V and 5 bases from J; junction bases left unmatched: 1. The CDR3 spans 12 residues.

The CDR3 protein is CASSPFSTLIAGVAETQYF. The DNA of the CDR3 is TGTGCCAGCTCACCTTTCTCTACCCTCATAGCGGGAGTGGCGGAGACCCAGTACTTC. This chain links TRBV18 with TRBJ2-5; 9 bases fit TRBD2. CDR1 and CDR2 (germline): KGHSH, LQKENI. The CDR3 extends over 19 amino acids. V lost 3 bases, J lost 5 bases, and 19 bases stayed unmatched.

This CDR3 reads CASSIRTSGRYEQYF. CDR3 DNA: TGTGCCAGTAGTATTCGGACTAGCGGGAGGTACGAGCAGTACTTC. The gene calls are TRBV19 and TRBJ2-7; the match to TRBD2 covers 14 bases. There are 15 residues in the CDR3. Trimming removed 3 bases from V and 4 bases from J; junction bases left unmatched: 2. Germline V gene lookup returns CDR1 LNHDA and CDR2 SQIVND (reference sequence).

This chain uses TRBV4-1 with TRBJ2-7; 9 nucleotides line up with TRBD2. Unmatched junction bases numbered 12, after V lost 1 base and J lost 5 bases. Germline CDR1 MGHRA, CDR2 YSYEKL. The CDR3 spans 17 residues. The CDR3 nucleotides read TGCGCCAGCAGCCAAGCGGGCCCGAGACTAGCGGTAAACGAGCAGTACTTC. Translation gives CASSQAGPRLAVNEQYF.

A few counts support this clone. This chain links TRBV7-9 with TRBJ1-2; 9 bases fit TRBD1. This CDR3 has 15 amino acids. The germline V gene has CDR1 SEHNR and CDR2 FQNEAQ (reference sequence). V was pared by 5 bases and J by 8 bases, with 12 bases of the junction left unmatched. CDR3 loop: CASSPPWTGEGGYTF. The CDR3 nucleotides read TGTGCCAGCAGCCCCCCATGGACAGGGGAAGGCGGCTACACCTTC.

V and J are TRBV7-3 and TRBJ2-1, with 8 bases aligning to TRBD2. Trimming took 0 bases from V and 3 from J; bases not matched to a gene: 1. CDR3 length: 15 residues. Germline V lookup: CDR1 SGHTA, CDR2 FQGTGA. CDR3 protein: CASSLTAGVYNEQFF. CDR3 nucleotide sequence: TGTGCCAGCAGCTTAACAGCGGGAGTCTACAATGAGCAGTTCTTC.